The next 32 T cell receptor beta chains were all read from a single sample in a study of T cell responses to AZD1222 COVID-19 vaccine. Libraries were prepared by immunoSEQ multiplex PCR; TCRdb keeps only in-frame clonotypes and omits some of them. The table lists about 130,000 clones, more than 75% of them singletons. The sample in question was peripheral blood, obtained 28 days after the second AZD1222 dose. The source of these receptors is an adult who received the AZD1222 COVID-19 vaccine.

The rearrangement links TRBV5-6 to TRBJ1-3; 7 nucleotides line up with TRBD1. The CDR3 has 15 amino acids. Germline CDR1 reads SGHDT; CDR2 reads YYEEEE. The junction had 6 bases not matched to a gene; V was cut back by 2 bases and J by 4 bases. The DNA of the CDR3 is TGTGCCAGCAGCTTACAGGGGTTCTTCGGAAACACCATATATTTT. This gives the protein CASSLQGFFGNTIYF.

V usage is TRBV29-1 and J usage is TRBJ1-2; 10 nucleotides align to TRBD1. The CDR3 sequence is 16 residues long. CDR1 SQVTM and CDR2 ANQGSEA come from the germline V gene. Trimming at V came to 2 bases and at J to 1 base, leaving 7 bases not matched to a gene. The CDR3 here is CSVEPPGDRGNYGYTF. DNA for the CDR3: TGCAGCGTTGAACCCCCGGGGGACAGGGGTAACTATGGCTACACCTTC.

The chain combines TRBV28 with TRBJ1-1, with 9 bases lining up with TRBD1. V lost 3 bases, J lost 7 bases, and 6 bases stayed unmatched. Germline V gene sequence: CDR1 MDHEN, CDR2 SYDVKM. There are 14 residues in the CDR3. The CDR3, as DNA: TGTGCCAGCAGTTTCGGGGACAGGGTTATTGAAGCTTTCTTT. It is translated as CASSFGDRVIEAFF. The full variable domain, with the rest looked up from reference TRBV28 and TRBJ1-1, is DVKVTQSSRYLVKRTGEKVFLECVQDMDHENMFWYRQDPGLGLRLIYFSYDVKMKEKGDIPEGYSVSREKKERFSLILESASTNQTSMYLCASSFGDRVIEAFFGQGTRLTVV.

V is TRBV4-1 and J is TRBJ1-5, with TRBD1 matching 8 bases. The V segment lost 3 bases and the J segment 5 bases; nucleotides outside the gene matches: 6. The CDR3 is 15 amino acids. CDR1 and CDR2 (germline): MGHRA, YSYEKL. CDR3: CASSHRTGTDQPQHF. The DNA for the CDR3 is TGCGCCAGCAGCCACCGGACAGGGACGGATCAGCCCCAGCATTTT.

The chain links TRBV24-1 to TRBJ1-2, with D unresolved. Germline loops: CDR1 KGHDR, CDR2 SFDVKD. CDR3 size: 20 residues. V gave up 4 bases and J gave up 6 bases, with 32 bases separating them. The CDR3 region is CATSDRIGLTTGSKDNGYTF. The CDR3 coding sequence is TGTGCCACCAGTGACCGGATCGGATTAACGACGGGGTCAAAGGATAATGGCTACACCTTC.

This clone was detected only once. V is TRBV7-8 and J is TRBJ1-5; D unresolved. Germline V gene sequence: CDR1 SGHVS, CDR2 FQNEAQ. This CDR3 spans 15 amino acids. Trimming stripped 5 bases from V and 2 bases from J, with 13 bases between. The CDR3 coding sequence is TGTGCCAGCAGCCCCGACGGGGTGGGCAATCAGCCCCAGCATTTT. Residues: CASSPDGVGNQPQHF.

The J gene is TRBJ1-4, the V gene TRBV6-4; D remains unclear. From germline, CDR1 is MRHNA and CDR2 SNTAGT. CDR3 length equals 12 residues. V lost 7 bases and J lost 15, with 18 bases in between. The CDR3 reads CASNERGPALFF. The DNA of the CDR3 is TGTGCCAGCAACGAACGTGGGCCGGCCTTGTTTTTT.

The chain carries TRBV5-1 and TRBJ1-1, with a weak D call TRBD1 (5 bases). The CDR3 has 14 residues. V shed 0 bases and J shed 3 bases, with 9 bases lying between them. Germline assignment: CDR1 SGHRS and CDR2 YFSETQ. The CDR3 bases are TGCGCCAGCAGCTTGGGGGGCGTGGACACTGAAGCTTTCTTT. Its translation is CASSLGGVDTEAFF.

The chain joins TRBV20-1 to TRBJ1-2; no clear D gene. Looked up from germline, CDR1 is DFQATT and CDR2 is SNEGSKA (reference sequence). This CDR3 is built from 14 residues. Trimming pared 3 bases from V and 8 bases from J, leaving 19 bases between. CDR3 residues: CSASAAAPGRGYTF. The DNA for the CDR3 is TGCAGTGCTAGTGCAGCCGCTCCCGGAAGGGGCTACACCTTC.

The chain carries TRBV2 and TRBJ2-3; D remains unclear. The ends were cut back, 3 bases at V and 4 bases at J, with 8 bases in the middle. CDR1 and CDR2 (germline): SNHLY, FYNNEI. The CDR3 extends over 13 amino acids. The chain's CDR3 is CASSDELADTQYF. CDR3 DNA: TGTGCCAGCAGTGATGAGCTAGCAGATACGCAGTATTTT.

The chain combines TRBV7-6 with TRBJ1-2, with unresolved D. Between the trimmed V and J ends, which lost 4 bases and 0 bases, there was a span of 3 bases. The germline V gene has CDR1 SGHVS and CDR2 FNYEAQ. The CDR3 covers 12 residues. CDR3 DNA: TGTGCCAGCAGCTCCTCTAACTATGGCTACACCTTC. It codes for CASSSSNYGYTF. The full variable domain, completed using reference TRBV7-6 and TRBJ1-2, is GAGVSQSPRYKVTKRGQDVALRCDPISGHVSLYWYRQALGQGPEFLTYFNYEAQQDKSGLPNDRFSAERPEGSISTLTIQRTEQRDSAMYRCASSSSNYGYTFGSGTRLTVV.

The chain couples TRBV7-9 to TRBJ1-2; D call uncertain. Trimming left V 5 bases short and J 4 bases short, with 8 bases between. CDR3 length: 12 amino acids. Germline lookup yields CDR1 SEHNR and CDR2 FQNEAQ (reference sequence). In DNA, the CDR3 is TGTGCCAGCAGCAGGGTCCTCTATGGCTACACCTTC. Protein: CASSRVLYGYTF. Supplemented by reference TRBV7-9 and TRBJ1-2, the full variable domain reads DTGVSQNPRHKITKRGQNVTFRCDPISEHNRLYWYRQTLGQGPEFLTYFQNEAQLEKSRLLSDRFSAERPKGSFSTLEIQRTEQGDSAMYLCASSRVLYGYTFGSGTRLTVV.

The chain carries TRBV11-2 and TRBJ1-2; no definite D call. The V end lost 0 bases, the J end lost 7 bases, and 15 bases lay between the germline ends. CDR1 is SGHAT, CDR2 FQNNGV, per germline. The CDR3 extends over 15 amino acids. The CDR3 reads CASSLDRVAIGGYTF. CDR3 sequence (DNA): TGTGCCAGCAGCTTAGATCGGGTAGCGATCGGTGGCTACACCTTC. The full variable domain, completed using reference TRBV11-2 and TRBJ1-2, is EAGVAQSPRYKIIEKRQSVAFWCNPISGHATLYWYQQILGQGPKLLIQFQNNGVVDDSQLPKDRFSAERLKGVDSTLKIQPAKLEDSAVYLCASSLDRVAIGGYTFGSGTRLTVV.

The gene calls are TRBV5-1 and TRBJ2-2, with TRBD2 matching 7 bases. CDR3 length equals 18 residues. Germline lookup yields CDR1 SGHRS and CDR2 YFSETQ. The V segment lost 1 base and the J segment 7 bases; nucleotides outside the gene matches: 16. The CDR3 loop is CASSLSGEGLGAIGELFF. The DNA for the CDR3 is TGCGCCAGCAGCTTGAGCGGGGAGGGCTTAGGCGCCATCGGGGAGCTGTTTTTT. The full variable domain, in which reference TRBV5-1 and TRBJ2-2 provide the parts outside the CDR3, is KAGVTQTPRYLIKTRGQQVTLSCSPISGHRSVSWYQQTPGQGLQFLFEYFSETQRNKGNFPGRFSGRQFSNSRSEMNVSTLELGDSALYLCASSLSGEGLGAIGELFFGEGSRLTVL.

The CDR3 spells CAWSKNTEAFF. CDR3 sequence (DNA): TGTGCCTGGAGTAAGAACACTGAAGCTTTCTTT. The chain combines TRBV30 with TRBJ1-1; D remains unclear. Between the trimmed V and J ends, which lost 2 bases and 1 base, there was a span of 2 bases. Germline assignment: CDR1 GTSNPN and CDR2 SVGIG (reference sequence). This CDR3 is built from 11 residues.

The count of this clone is one. This chain connects TRBV19 to TRBJ1-2, with TRBD1 as a possible D gene (6 bases). Germline V gene lookup returns CDR1 LNHDA and CDR2 SQIVND (reference sequence). CDR3 size: 12 residues. Trimming removed 9 bases at V and 6 bases at J, with 14 bases between. The CDR3 DNA follows: TGTGCCAGCCACGGGGGGGACAATGGCTACACCTTC. Translation gives CASHGGDNGYTF. Full variable domain (rest looked up from reference TRBV19 and TRBJ1-2): DGGITQSPKYLFRKEGQNVTLSCEQNLNHDAMYWYRQDPGQGLRLIYYSQIVNDFQKGDIAEGYSVSREKKESFPLTVTSAQKNPTAFYLCASHGGDNGYTFGSGTRLTVV.

CDR3 nucleotides: TGTGCCAGCAGCCAAGTTGAAGGAGGTTTGACGTACGAGCAGTACTTC. Translation: CASSQVEGGLTYEQYF. V and J are TRBV4-2 and TRBJ2-7, with TRBD2 as a possible D gene (5 bases). CDR1 LGHNA and CDR2 YNFKEQ come from the germline V gene. The CDR3 runs to 16 residues. Trimming removed 1 base at V and 4 bases at J, with 17 bases between.

The chain links TRBV2 to TRBJ1-3; D unclear. CDR1 SNHLY and CDR2 FYNNEI come from the germline V gene. V lost 4 bases, J lost 0 bases, and 7 bases lay in between. The CDR3 totals 14 residues. CDR3 coding DNA: TGTGCCAGCAGTGCCCACTCCTCTGGAAACACCATATATTTT. It yields the protein CASSAHSSGNTIYF.

As concerns this clone: Other nucleotide sequences from this sample produce the same CDR3. The V and J genes are TRBV5-1 and TRBJ1-1; TRBD1 might be the D (6 bases). The CDR3 runs 13 residues. Germline CDR1 SGHRS, CDR2 YFSETQ. Between the trimmed V and J ends, which lost 7 bases and 1 base, there was a span of 11 bases. CDR3 residues: CASSRTENTEAFF. Written as DNA, the CDR3 is TGCGCCAGCTCCCGGACAGAGAACACTGAAGCTTTCTTT.

The rearrangement joins TRBV12-3 or TRBV12-4 to TRBJ1-6; D is ambiguous. V was pared by 5 bases and J by 7 bases, with 9 bases between. CDR3 size: 13 residues. The CDR3 bases are TGTGCCAGCAGTCTCGGACGGAATTCACCCCTCCACTTT. This gives the protein CASSLGRNSPLHF.

The J gene is TRBJ2-5, the V gene TRBV6-6; the D gene is possibly TRBD1 (5 bases). The V gene's germline CDR1 is MNHNY and CDR2 SVGAGI (reference sequence). The V gene lost 6 bases and the J gene lost 3 bases, with 11 bases spanning the gap. This CDR3 is 13 amino acids long. The CDR3 reads CASSPTVEETQYF. CDR3 in DNA: TGTGCCAGCAGCCCGACAGTCGAAGAGACCCAGTACTTC.

The V call is TRBV5-6, the J call TRBJ2-7; D remains unclear. Germline V gene data show CDR1 as SGHDT and CDR2 as YYEEEE. CDR3 size: 12 residues. Trimming pared 3 bases from V and 7 bases from J, leaving 11 bases between. CDR3 protein: CASSSYPREQYF. CDR3 sequence (DNA): TGTGCCAGCAGCTCGTACCCAAGGGAGCAGTACTTC.

A single count supports this clone. The V gene is TRBV19, the J gene TRBJ1-5, with 12 bases fitting TRBD1. Germline CDR1 and CDR2: LNHDA and SQIVND (reference sequence). With V trimmed by 4 bases and J by 7 bases, 11 bases remained unmatched. The CDR3 contains 17 residues. CDR3 nucleotide sequence: TGTGCCAGTAGTAACTCCGGGACAGGGGGCCGGAGGCAGCCCCAGCATTTT. This gives the protein CASSNSGTGGRRQPQHF. Looking up the rest from reference TRBV19 and TRBJ1-5 gives the full variable domain: DGGITQSPKYLFRKEGQNVTLSCEQNLNHDAMYWYRQDPGQGLRLIYYSQIVNDFQKGDIAEGYSVSREKKESFPLTVTSAQKNPTAFYLCASSNSGTGGRRQPQHFGDGTRLSIL.

V gene TRBV6-2 or TRBV6-3 combines with J gene TRBJ1-5; no clear D. The CDR3 spans 13 residues. V lost 2 bases and J lost 3, with 5 bases in between. Germline V gene sequence: CDR1 MNHEY, CDR2 SVGEGT. CDR3 in amino acids: CASSYSVNQPQHF. The CDR3 DNA reads TGTGCCAGCAGTTACAGTGTCAATCAGCCCCAGCATTTT.

This chain connects TRBV19 to TRBJ2-7; tentatively, D is TRBD1 (6 bases). V lost 3 bases, J lost 4 bases, and 16 bases lay in between. In germline, CDR1 is LNHDA, CDR2 SQIVND (reference sequence). This CDR3 is built from 15 residues. The CDR3 sequence: CASSIKGGTKYEQYF. DNA for the CDR3: TGTGCCAGTAGTATTAAAGGGGGTACTAAGTACGAGCAGTACTTC.

This chain uses TRBV2 with TRBJ2-7; D may be TRBD1 or TRBD2 (5 bases each). The CDR3 covers 12 residues. Germline assignment: CDR1 SNHLY and CDR2 FYNNEI. Trimming pared 8 bases from V and 2 bases from J, leaving 10 bases between. The DNA for the CDR3 is TGTGCCAGCTTTCCGGGGCCCTACGAGCAGTACTTC. Translation gives CASFPGPYEQYF.

This clone has only a few counts. The chain combines TRBV4-1 with TRBJ1-3; D remains ambiguous. V was shortened by 0 bases and J by 4 bases, with 7 bases between the two germline ends. The germline V gene has CDR1 MGHRA and CDR2 YSYEKL. CDR3 length: 14 amino acids. CDR3 nucleotide sequence: TGCGCCAGCAGCCAAGATATAGGGGGAAACACCATATATTTT. Protein sequence: CASSQDIGGNTIYF.

The rearrangement uses TRBV28 and TRBJ2-5; no reliable D call. This CDR3 has 14 residues. V lost 3 bases and J 2 bases, leaving 10 bases between the germline ends. Per the germline V gene, CDR1 is MDHEN and CDR2 is SYDVKM. The chain's CDR3 is CASSFGGNQETQYF. The CDR3 DNA reads as TGTGCCAGCAGTTTCGGTGGGAATCAAGAGACCCAGTACTTC.

The rearrangement joins TRBV5-1 to TRBJ1-3; TRBD1 agrees at 7 bases. CDR3 length: 15 residues. The V gene end was trimmed by 4 bases and the J gene end by 2 bases; junction bases not matched to a gene: 6. CDR1 and CDR2 from the germline V gene are SGHRS and YFSETQ. The CDR3 nucleotides are TGCGCCAGCAGCCCCGGACAGGCGGCTGGAAACACCATATATTTT. Protein sequence: CASSPGQAAGNTIYF.

The J gene is TRBJ1-2, the V gene TRBV12-3 or TRBV12-4; D may be TRBD1 (5 bases). The CDR3 has 12 amino acids. V was trimmed by 6 bases and J by 8 bases, leaving 13 bases between them. The CDR3 protein is CASREQVSGYTF. The CDR3 nucleotides read TGTGCCAGCAGGGAACAGGTATCGGGCTACACCTTC.

In DNA form, the CDR3 reads TGTGCCAGCTCACCATCAGGGGGCTTCTACAATGAGCAGTTCTTC. It encodes CASSPSGGFYNEQFF. The chain links TRBV18 to TRBJ2-1; 8 bases are a match to TRBD1. CDR1 KGHSH and CDR2 LQKENI come from the germline V gene. This CDR3 has 15 amino acids. With V trimmed by 2 bases and J by 3 bases, 3 bases remained unmatched.

V is TRBV28 and J is TRBJ2-5, with 10 bases fitting TRBD2. Germline CDR1 MDHEN, CDR2 SYDVKM. V was pared by 7 bases and J by 2 bases, with 1 base of the junction left unmatched. This CDR3 has 13 amino acids. Here the CDR3 DNA reads TGTGCCAGCAAGGGACTAGCGCAAGAGACCCAGTACTTC. Protein product: CASKGLAQETQYF. The variable domain in full, with the rest retrieved from reference TRBV28 and TRBJ2-5, is DVKVTQSSRYLVKRTGEKVFLECVQDMDHENMFWYRQDPGLGLRLIYFSYDVKMKEKGDIPEGYSVSREKKERFSLILESASTNQTSMYLCASKGLAQETQYFGPGTRLLVL.